A single sample is the source of the 14 T cell receptor beta chains below, sequenced in a study of CD8+CD57+ T cells in acquired aplastic anemia. CD8+CD57+ cell expansion had been shown by flow cytometry in patients chosen for sequencing. Researchers used genomic DNA as the template to profile TCR beta VDJ and CDR3. TCRdb used MiXCR to reprocess the reads, holding one entry per CDR3 protein. The sample records around 500,000 distinct CDR3 sequences, roughly a third being singletons. The sample consisted of sorted CD4+, CD8+, or CD8+CD57+ T cells (not recorded which) from PBMCs. Every receptor here comes from a human donor with aplastic anemia.

The rearrangement uses TRBV4-2 and TRBJ2-7, with 7 positions matching TRBD1. Germline V gives CDR1 LGHNA, CDR2 YNFKEQ. V gave up 4 bases and J gave up 3 bases; unmatched junction bases: 6. This CDR3 comprises 14 residues. CDR3 bases: TGTGCCAGCAGCCCCTCACAGGGGTTCTACGAGCAGTACTTC. This codes for CASSPSQGFYEQYF.

The chain is built from TRBV29-1 and TRBJ1-2; the match to TRBD1 covers 7 bases. Trimming at V came to 5 bases and at J to 8 bases, leaving 11 bases not matched to a gene. Germline CDR1 reads SQVTM; CDR2 reads ANQGSEA. The CDR3 has 13 residues. CDR3 amino acids: CSVYSPDRAGYTF. CDR3 sequence (DNA): TGCAGCGTTTACAGCCCAGACAGGGCCGGCTACACCTTC.

This clonotype has only a few counts. The V call is TRBV12-3 or TRBV12-4, the J call TRBJ2-3; 10 nucleotides align to TRBD2. Trimming cost V 4 bases and J 2 bases; bases outside gene matches: 12. This CDR3 has 18 residues. The CDR3 loop is CASSWGSGSGGYTDTQYF. CDR3 nucleotide sequence: TGTGCCAGCAGTTGGGGGTCGGGTAGCGGGGGGTACACAGATACGCAGTATTTT.

The J gene is TRBJ1-3, the V gene TRBV19; D is unclear. V was pared by 4 bases and J by 4 bases, with 5 bases between. Germline V lookup: CDR1 LNHDA, CDR2 SQIVND (reference sequence). The CDR3 is 12 amino acids. CDR3 DNA sequence: TGTGCCAGTAGTACGCTCGGAAACACCATATATTTT. Protein sequence: CASSTLGNTIYF. Filled out from reference TRBV19 and TRBJ1-3, the complete variable domain reads DGGITQSPKYLFRKEGQNVTLSCEQNLNHDAMYWYRQDPGQGLRLIYYSQIVNDFQKGDIAEGYSVSREKKESFPLTVTSAQKNPTAFYLCASSTLGNTIYFGEGSWLTVV.

Worth noting for this clonotype: With a much larger clone just one base away, this may be a read error. This chain links TRBV2 with TRBJ1-6; D unclear. V was pared by 11 bases and J by 6 bases, with 17 bases between. The CDR3 is 14 amino acids. Germline V gene data show CDR1 as SNHLY and CDR2 as FYNNEI. CDR3 nucleotides: TGTGCCCGCTCCTTGGAAGGGATTAATTCACCCCTCCACTTT. Its translation: CARSLEGINSPLHF.

This clonotype was found a few times. V and J are TRBV20-1 and TRBJ2-7; possible D gene TRBD2, 6 bases. In germline, CDR1 is DFQATT, CDR2 SNEGSKA (reference sequence). Trimming removed 3 bases at V and 3 bases at J, with 15 bases between. The CDR3 is made up of 14 amino acids. CDR3 nucleotides: TGCAGTGCTAGTCTTGGGACTGGGATCTACGAGCAGTACTTC. The encoded protein is CSASLGTGIYEQYF.

This clonotype appeared many times. The chain employs TRBV20-1 and TRBJ2-3; D is ambiguous. The CDR3 spans 14 residues. CDR1 and CDR2 (germline): DFQATT, SNEGSKA (reference sequence). Trimming removed 3 bases from V and 2 bases from J, with 12 bases in between. This CDR3 is CSASSPEITDTQYF. As DNA, the CDR3 is TGCAGTGCTAGTAGCCCGGAGATCACAGATACGCAGTATTTT.

This clonotype was seen at least ten times. This chain links TRBV9 with TRBJ2-7, with 11 bases aligning to TRBD2. The CDR3 sequence is 15 residues long. Germline CDR1 reads SGDLS; CDR2 reads YYNGEE. V trimming: 3 bases; J trimming: 3 bases; junction bases outside the gene matches: 5. The CDR3 loop reads CASSAGLAVDYEQYF. The CDR3 bases are TGTGCCAGCAGCGCGGGACTAGCGGTGGACTACGAGCAGTACTTC. Full variable domain (missing parts from reference TRBV9 and TRBJ2-7): DSGVTQTPKHLITATGQRVTLRCSPRSGDLSVYWYQQSLDQGLQFLIQYYNGEERAKGNILERFSAQQFPDLHSELNLSSLELGDSALYFCASSAGLAVDYEQYFGPGTRLTVT.

The chain links TRBV25-1 to TRBJ1-6; D might be TRBD1 (6 bases). This CDR3 spans 15 amino acids. In germline, CDR1 is MGHDK, CDR2 SYGVNS. V lost 2 bases and J lost 4, with 9 bases in between. CDR3 DNA: TGTGCCAGCAGTGAAGGGGGCAGATATAATTCACCCCTCCACTTT. This gives the protein CASSEGGRYNSPLHF.

This chain connects TRBV5-1 to TRBJ2-3; D may correspond to TRBD1 or TRBD2 (5 bases each). Germline V gives CDR1 SGHRS, CDR2 YFSETQ. The CDR3 loop spans 14 amino acids. V lost 6 bases to trimming and J lost 4 bases, with 15 bases between them. CDR3 region: CASILSMGADTQYF. The CDR3 DNA is TGCGCCAGCATTCTGAGCATGGGGGCAGATACGCAGTATTTT.

The sample holds one count of this clonotype. V gene TRBV6-1 combines with J gene TRBJ1-6; 7 bases match TRBD1. The CDR3 spans 17 residues. CDR1 is MNHNS and CDR2 is SASEGT in the germline V gene. V shed 8 bases and J 7 bases; nucleotides not matched to a gene: 17. CDR3 DNA sequence: TGTGCCAGCCAAACACCACAAGGGGGCTATGAGAATTCACCCCTCCACTTT. Amino acids: CASQTPQGGYENSPLHF.

This clonotype was seen more than once but under ten times. The CDR3 ends on some other residue instead of the conserved phenylalanine or tryptophan, so this is likely a read error. The limits of the CDR3 on the DNA are not certain, so only TCRdb's listed CDR3 is given. V gene TRBV24-1 combines with J gene TRBJ2-1. Per the germline V gene, CDR1 is KGHDR and CDR2 is SFDVKD. The CDR3 adds up to 8 amino acids, both ends counted. The chain's CDR3 is CATSDSPT.

This clonotype appeared a few times. The chain links TRBV6-1 to TRBJ2-7, with 12 bases fitting TRBD1. The CDR3 is 14 residues long. J gave up 5 bases and V 9 bases, and 8 bases lay outside the gene matches. Looked up from germline, CDR1 is MNHNS and CDR2 is SASEGT. As DNA, the CDR3 is TGTGCCAGTGGGACGGGACAGGGGGCCCACGAGCAGTACTTC. Translating gives CASGTGQGAHEQYF.

The chain couples TRBV30 to TRBJ1-2; 7 nucleotides line up with TRBD1. CDR1 GTSNPN and CDR2 SVGIG come from the germline V gene (reference sequence). The ends lost 0 bases at V and 8 bases at J; junction bases unmatched: 9. The CDR3 extends over 14 amino acids. The CDR3 sequence: CAWSVRQGMEGYTF. CDR3 nucleotide sequence: TGTGCCTGGAGTGTACGACAGGGAATGGAGGGCTACACCTTC.